These T cell receptor beta chains were read from a single sample in a study of technical replicates of blood from several donors. Sequenced by immunoSEQ multiplex PCR; TCRdb stores in-frame clones only, minus some. The sample contains more than 45,000 clones, 91% of which appear only once. What was sequenced was PBMCs. These receptors all come from a human donor in good health. Some clones in this sample may be carry-over from other donors' samples. CDR3s include the opening cysteine and the closing phenylalanine or tryptophan. Each record gives: V gene, D gene, J gene, clone size, CDR3 protein, CDR3 DNA. The D gene is left open where the match is weak. Rows give clone size only sometimes, using once, few, many, or a class for an expanded clone.

v_call: TRBV18
d_call: TRBD1
j_call: TRBJ1-4
clone_size: .
cdr3_aa: CASQQGATEKLFF
cdr3_nt: TGTGCCAGCCAACAGGGGGCGACGGAAAAACTGTTTTTT

v_call: TRBV7-2
d_call: TRBD1
j_call: TRBJ1-1
clone_size: .
cdr3_aa: CASRGQGGTEAFF
cdr3_nt: TGTGCCAGCAGGGGACAGGGAGGCACTGAAGCTTTCTTT

v_call: TRBV6-6
d_call: .
j_call: TRBJ1-3
clone_size: few
cdr3_aa: CASSYEAQDSGNTIYF
cdr3_nt: TGTGCCAGCAGTTACGAGGCTCAAGACTCTGGAAACACCATATATTTT

v_call: TRBV9
d_call: TRBD2
j_call: TRBJ2-5
clone_size: .
cdr3_aa: CASSVEGGGETQYF
cdr3_nt: TGTGCCAGCAGCGTAGAAGGCGGGGGGGAGACCCAGTACTTC

v_call: TRBV19
d_call: .
j_call: TRBJ2-7
clone_size: .
cdr3_aa: CASSVGTGALSYEQYF
cdr3_nt: TGTGCCAGTAGTGTTGGGACGGGAGCGCTCTCCTACGAGCAGTACTTC

v_call: TRBV25-1
d_call: .
j_call: TRBJ2-7
clone_size: .
cdr3_aa: CASSELTGTTSYEQYF
cdr3_nt: TGTGCCAGCAGTGAATTAACTGGGACAACCTCCTACGAGCAGTACTTC

v_call: TRBV2
d_call: .
j_call: TRBJ2-3
clone_size: .
cdr3_aa: CASLRAFTDTQYF
cdr3_nt: TGTGCCAGCTTACGAGCGTTCACAGATACGCAGTATTTT

v_call: TRBV5-1
d_call: .
j_call: TRBJ1-4
clone_size: .
cdr3_aa: CASSLDGDREKLFF
cdr3_nt: TGCGCCAGCAGCTTGGACGGAGACCGTGAAAAACTGTTTTTT

v_call: TRBV7-2
d_call: TRBD1
j_call: TRBJ1-6
clone_size: .
cdr3_aa: CASSLEGTGGFSPLHF
cdr3_nt: TGTGCCAGCAGCTTAGAAGGGACAGGGGGTTTCTCACCCCTCCACTTT

v_call: TRBV12-5
d_call: TRBD1
j_call: TRBJ2-1
clone_size: .
cdr3_aa: CASGLTNLDRGMDEQFF
cdr3_nt: TGTGCTAGTGGTTTGACGAACCTGGACAGGGGGATGGATGAGCAGTTCTTC

v_call: TRBV9
d_call: TRBD2
j_call: TRBJ2-7
clone_size: .
cdr3_aa: CASSSGGGEQYF
cdr3_nt: TGTGCCAGCAGCTCCGGCGGGGGGGAGCAGTACTTC